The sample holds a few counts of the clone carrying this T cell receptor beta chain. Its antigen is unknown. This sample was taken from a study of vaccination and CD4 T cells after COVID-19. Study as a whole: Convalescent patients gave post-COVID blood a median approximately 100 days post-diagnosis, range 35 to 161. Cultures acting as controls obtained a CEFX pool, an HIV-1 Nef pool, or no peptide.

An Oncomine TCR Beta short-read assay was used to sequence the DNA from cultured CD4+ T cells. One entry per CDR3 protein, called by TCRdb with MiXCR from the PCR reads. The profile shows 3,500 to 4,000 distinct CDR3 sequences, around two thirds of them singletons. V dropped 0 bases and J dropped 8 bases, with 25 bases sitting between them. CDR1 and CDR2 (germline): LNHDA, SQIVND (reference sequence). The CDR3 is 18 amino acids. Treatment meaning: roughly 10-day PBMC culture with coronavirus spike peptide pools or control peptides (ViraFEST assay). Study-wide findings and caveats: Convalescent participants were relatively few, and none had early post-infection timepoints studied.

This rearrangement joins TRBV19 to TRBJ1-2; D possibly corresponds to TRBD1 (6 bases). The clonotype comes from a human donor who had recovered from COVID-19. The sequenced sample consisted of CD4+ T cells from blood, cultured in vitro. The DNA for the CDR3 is TGTGCCAGTAGTATAGAGGCACGTCATGGCAGGGGCAGTAAAGGCTACACCTTC. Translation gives CASSIEARHGRGSKGYTF.